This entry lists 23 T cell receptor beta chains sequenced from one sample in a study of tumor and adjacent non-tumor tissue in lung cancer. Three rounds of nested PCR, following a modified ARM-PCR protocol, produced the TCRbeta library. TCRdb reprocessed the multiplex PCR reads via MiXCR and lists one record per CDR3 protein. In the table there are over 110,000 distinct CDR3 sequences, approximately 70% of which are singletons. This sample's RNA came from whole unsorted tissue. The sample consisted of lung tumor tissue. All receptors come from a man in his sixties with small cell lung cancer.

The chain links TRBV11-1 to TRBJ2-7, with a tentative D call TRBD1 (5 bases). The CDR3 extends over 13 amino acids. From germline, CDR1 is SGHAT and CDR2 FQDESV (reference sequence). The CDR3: CTSTLGRANEQYV. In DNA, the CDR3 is TGTACCAGCACCTTAGGCAGGGCCAACGAGCAGTACGTC.

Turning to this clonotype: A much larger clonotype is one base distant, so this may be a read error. The CDR3 DNA is TGTTCCAGCAGTGGACAGGGGGCAGAGACTGAAGCTTTCTTT. Translating gives CSSSGQGAETEAFF. The rearrangement links TRBV6-1 to TRBJ1-1, with 11 positions matching TRBD1. Germline V gene sequence: CDR1 MNHNS, CDR2 SASEGT. This CDR3 contains 14 residues.

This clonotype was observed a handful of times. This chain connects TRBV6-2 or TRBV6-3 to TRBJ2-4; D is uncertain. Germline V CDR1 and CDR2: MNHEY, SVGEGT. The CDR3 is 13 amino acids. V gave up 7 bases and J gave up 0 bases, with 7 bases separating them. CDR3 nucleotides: TGTGCCAGCACCCCATCAGCCAAAAACATTCAGTACTTC. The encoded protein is CASTPSAKNIQYF.

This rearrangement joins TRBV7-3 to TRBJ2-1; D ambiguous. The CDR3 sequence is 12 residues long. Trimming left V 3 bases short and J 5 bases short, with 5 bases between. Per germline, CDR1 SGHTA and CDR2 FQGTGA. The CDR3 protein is CASSFEDNEQFF. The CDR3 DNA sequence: TGTGCCAGCAGCTTTGAGGACAATGAGCAGTTCTTC.

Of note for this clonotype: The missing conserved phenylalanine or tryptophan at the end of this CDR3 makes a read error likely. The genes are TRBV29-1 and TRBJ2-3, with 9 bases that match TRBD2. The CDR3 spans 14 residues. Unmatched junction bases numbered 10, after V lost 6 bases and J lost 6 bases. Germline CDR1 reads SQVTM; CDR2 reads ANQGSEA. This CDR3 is CSVRTSVRVDTQYL. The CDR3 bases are TGCAGCGTCCGGACTAGCGTGAGGGTGGATACGCAGTATTTG.

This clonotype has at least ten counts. The CDR3: CASSLREFTGELFF. The CDR3 nucleotides are TGTGCCAGCAGCCTGCGGGAGTTTACCGGGGAGCTGTTTTTT. The chain combines TRBV5-6 with TRBJ2-2; 7 bases fit TRBD2. V trimming: 4 bases; J trimming: 5 bases; junction bases outside the gene matches: 5. The CDR3 covers 14 residues. The germline CDR1 and CDR2 sequences are SGHDT and YYEEEE.

The CDR3 loop is CSASVPGATDTQYF. CDR3 sequence (DNA): TGCAGTGCTAGCGTTCCGGGAGCAACAGATACGCAGTATTTT. The chain recombines TRBV20-1 with TRBJ2-3; D possibly corresponds to TRBD2 (6 bases). The CDR3 spans 14 residues. Germline V gene data show CDR1 as DFQATT and CDR2 as SNEGSKA (reference sequence). V was shortened by 3 bases and J by 3 bases, with 13 bases between the two germline ends.

Here the CDR3 reads CASSFEAVTNYNEQFF. DNA for the CDR3: TGTGCCAGCAGCTTCGAAGCGGTAACGAATTACAATGAGCAGTTCTTC. The V gene is TRBV11-1, the J gene TRBJ2-1, with a tentative D call TRBD2 (5 bases). CDR1 and CDR2 from the germline V gene are SGHAT and FQDESV (reference sequence). The CDR3 loop spans 16 amino acids. Trimming removed 3 bases from V and 4 bases from J, with 16 bases in between. Full variable domain (outside the CDR3, taken from reference TRBV11-1 and TRBJ2-1): EAEVAQSPRYKITEKSQAVAFWCDPISGHATLYWYRQILGQGPELLVQFQDESVVDDSQLPKDRFSAERLKGVDSTLKIQPAELGDSAMYLCASSFEAVTNYNEQFFGPGTRLTVL.

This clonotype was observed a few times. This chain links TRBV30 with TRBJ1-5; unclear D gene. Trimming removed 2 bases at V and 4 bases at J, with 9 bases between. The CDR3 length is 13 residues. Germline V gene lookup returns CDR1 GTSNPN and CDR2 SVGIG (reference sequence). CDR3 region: CAWSLGLNQPQHF. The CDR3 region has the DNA TGTGCCTGGAGTTTGGGTCTTAATCAGCCCCAGCATTTT.

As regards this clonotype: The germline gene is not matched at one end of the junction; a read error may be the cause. The CDR3 bases are TGCAGTGCTAAAGGGGGGGCGGGCACTGAAACTTTCTTT. Translating gives CSAKGGAGTETFF. The genes are TRBV20-1 and TRBJ1-1, with D possibly TRBD1 on 6 matching bases. The CDR3 runs to 13 residues. Germline values: CDR1 DFQATT, CDR2 SNEGSKA (reference sequence).

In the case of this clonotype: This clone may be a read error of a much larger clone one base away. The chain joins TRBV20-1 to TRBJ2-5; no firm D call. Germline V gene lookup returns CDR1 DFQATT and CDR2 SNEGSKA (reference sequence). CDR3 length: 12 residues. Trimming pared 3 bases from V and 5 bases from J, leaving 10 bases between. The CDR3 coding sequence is TGCAGTGCTAGCCGCTGGGCGGAGACCCAGTACTTC. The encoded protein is CSASRWAETQYF.

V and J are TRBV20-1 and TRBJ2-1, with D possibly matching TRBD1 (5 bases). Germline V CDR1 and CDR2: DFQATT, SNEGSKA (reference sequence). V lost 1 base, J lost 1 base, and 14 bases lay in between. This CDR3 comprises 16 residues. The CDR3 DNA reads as TGCAGTGCTAGAGGACTTACAGGAGATTCCTACAATGAGCAGTTCTTC. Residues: CSARGLTGDSYNEQFF.

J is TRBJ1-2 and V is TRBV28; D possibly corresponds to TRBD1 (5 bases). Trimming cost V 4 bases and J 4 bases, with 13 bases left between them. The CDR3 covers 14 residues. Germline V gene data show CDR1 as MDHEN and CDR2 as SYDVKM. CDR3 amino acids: CASSYAGFVYGYTF. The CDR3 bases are TGTGCCAGCAGTTACGCAGGGTTTGTCTATGGCTACACCTTC.

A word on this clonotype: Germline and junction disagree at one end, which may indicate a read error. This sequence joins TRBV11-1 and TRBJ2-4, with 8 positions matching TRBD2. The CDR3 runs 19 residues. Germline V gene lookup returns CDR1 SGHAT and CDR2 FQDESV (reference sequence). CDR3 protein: CVSSLRSGSKTLVKNIQYF. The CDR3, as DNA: TGTGTCAGCAGCTTACGGAGCGGGAGTAAGACTCTGGTCAAAAACATTCAGTACTTC. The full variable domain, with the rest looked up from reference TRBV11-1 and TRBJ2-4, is EAEVAQSPRYKITEKSQAVAFWCDPISGHATLYWYRQILGQGPELLVQFQDESVVDDSQLPKDRFSAERLKGVDSTLKIQPAELGDSAMYLCVSSLRSGSKTLVKNIQYFGAGTRLSVL.

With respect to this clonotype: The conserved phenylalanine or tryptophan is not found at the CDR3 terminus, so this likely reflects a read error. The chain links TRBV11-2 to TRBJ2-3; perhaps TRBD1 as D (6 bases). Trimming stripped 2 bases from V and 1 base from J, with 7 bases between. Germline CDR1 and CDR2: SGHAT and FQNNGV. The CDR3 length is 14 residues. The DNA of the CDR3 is TGTGCCAGCAGCTTATCAGGGGGCACAGATACGCAGTATGTT. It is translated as CASSLSGGTDTQYV.

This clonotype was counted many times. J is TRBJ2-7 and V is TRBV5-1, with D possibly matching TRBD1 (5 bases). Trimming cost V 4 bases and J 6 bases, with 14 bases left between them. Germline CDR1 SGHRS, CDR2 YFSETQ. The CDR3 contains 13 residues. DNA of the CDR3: TGCGCCAGCAGCCTGGATAGGGGCGTCGAGCAGTACTTC. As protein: CASSLDRGVEQYF.

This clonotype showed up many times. Written as DNA, the CDR3 is TGTGCCAGCAGTTCGGTCGGGGGGAACAATGAGCAGTTCTTC. Translation: CASSSVGGNNEQFF. The rearrangement joins TRBV6-6 to TRBJ2-1; TRBD2 matches 7 bases. From germline, CDR1 is MNHNY and CDR2 SVGAGI (reference sequence). Losses at the gene ends were 4 bases for V and 5 bases for J; bases not matched to a gene: 5. This CDR3 is built from 14 residues.

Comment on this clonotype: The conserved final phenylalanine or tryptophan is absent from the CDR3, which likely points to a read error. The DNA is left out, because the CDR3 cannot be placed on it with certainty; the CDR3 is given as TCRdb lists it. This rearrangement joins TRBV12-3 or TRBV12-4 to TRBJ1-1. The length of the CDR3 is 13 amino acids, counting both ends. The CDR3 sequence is CASSFELNTEAFV.

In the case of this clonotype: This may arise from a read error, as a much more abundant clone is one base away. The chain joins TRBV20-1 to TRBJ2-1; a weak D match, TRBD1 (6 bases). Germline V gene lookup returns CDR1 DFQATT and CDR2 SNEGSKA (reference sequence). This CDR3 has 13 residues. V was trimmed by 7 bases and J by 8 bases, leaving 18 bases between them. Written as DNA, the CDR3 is TGCAGTGTTCATCGGGACAAGCAGGATGAGCAGTTCTTC. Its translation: CSVHRDKQDEQFF.

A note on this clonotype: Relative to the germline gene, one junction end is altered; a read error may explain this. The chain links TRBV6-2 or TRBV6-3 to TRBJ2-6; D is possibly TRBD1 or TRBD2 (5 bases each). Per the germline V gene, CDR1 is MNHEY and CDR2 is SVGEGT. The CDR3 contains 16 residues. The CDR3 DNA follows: TGTGACAGCAGTTACTCGAGAGGGGCGCACGAGACCGTCTTGACTTTC. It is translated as CDSSYSRGAHETVLTF.

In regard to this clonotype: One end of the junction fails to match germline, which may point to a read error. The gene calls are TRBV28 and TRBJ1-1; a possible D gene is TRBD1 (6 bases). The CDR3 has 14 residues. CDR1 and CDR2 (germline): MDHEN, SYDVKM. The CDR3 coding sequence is TGTCCCAGCAGTCTAGGGGGTAGTGGCACTGAAGCTTTATTT. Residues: CPSSLGGSGTEALF. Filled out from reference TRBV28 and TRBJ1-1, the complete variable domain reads DVKVTQSSRYLVKRTGEKVFLECVQDMDHENMFWYRQDPGLGLRLIYFSYDVKMKEKGDIPEGYSVSREKKERFSLILESASTNQTSMYLCPSSLGGSGTEALFGQGTRLTVV.

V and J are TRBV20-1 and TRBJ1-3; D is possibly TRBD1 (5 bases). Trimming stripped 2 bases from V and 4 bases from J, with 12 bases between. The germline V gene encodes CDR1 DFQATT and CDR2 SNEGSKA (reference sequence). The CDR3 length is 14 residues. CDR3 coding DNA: TGCAGTGCTAGAAGGATGGGACCCGGAAACACCATATATTTT. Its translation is CSARRMGPGNTIYF.

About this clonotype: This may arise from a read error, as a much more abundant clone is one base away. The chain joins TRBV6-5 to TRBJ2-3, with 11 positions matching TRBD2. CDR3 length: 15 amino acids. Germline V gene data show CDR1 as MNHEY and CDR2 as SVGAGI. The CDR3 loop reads CVSRQLAGASDTQYF. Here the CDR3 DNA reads TGTGTCAGCAGACAACTAGCGGGAGCTTCAGATACGCAGTATTTT.